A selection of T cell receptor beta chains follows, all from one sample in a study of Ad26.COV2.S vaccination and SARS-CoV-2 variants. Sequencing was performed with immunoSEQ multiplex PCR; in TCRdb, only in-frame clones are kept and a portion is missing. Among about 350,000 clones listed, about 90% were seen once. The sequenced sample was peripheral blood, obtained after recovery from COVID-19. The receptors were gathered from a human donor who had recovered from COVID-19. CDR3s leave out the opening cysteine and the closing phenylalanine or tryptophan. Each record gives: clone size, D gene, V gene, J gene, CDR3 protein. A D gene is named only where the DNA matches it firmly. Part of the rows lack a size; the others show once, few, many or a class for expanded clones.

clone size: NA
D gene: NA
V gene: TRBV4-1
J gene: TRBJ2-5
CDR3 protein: ASSQYSKGTLQETQY

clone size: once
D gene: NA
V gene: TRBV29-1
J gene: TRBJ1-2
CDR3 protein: SSWGIYGYT

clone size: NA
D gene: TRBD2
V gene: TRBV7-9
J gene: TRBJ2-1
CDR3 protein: ASSSGLAGSHWGF

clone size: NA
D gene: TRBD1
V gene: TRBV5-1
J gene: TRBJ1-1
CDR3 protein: ASSRTGGNTEAF

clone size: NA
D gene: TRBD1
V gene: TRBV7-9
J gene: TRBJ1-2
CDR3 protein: ASSLADRDRGQSGYT

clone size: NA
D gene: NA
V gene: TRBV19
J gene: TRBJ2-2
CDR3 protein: ASSVQGNTGELF

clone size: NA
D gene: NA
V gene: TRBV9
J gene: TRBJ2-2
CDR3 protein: ASSVVGSGAGELF

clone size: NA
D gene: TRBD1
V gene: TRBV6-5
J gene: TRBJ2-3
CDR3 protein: ASSYDRETDTQY

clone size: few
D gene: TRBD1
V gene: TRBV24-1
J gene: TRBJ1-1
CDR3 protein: ATRDRLNTEAF

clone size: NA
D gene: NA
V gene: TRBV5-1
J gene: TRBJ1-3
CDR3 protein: ASSPPGSGNTIY

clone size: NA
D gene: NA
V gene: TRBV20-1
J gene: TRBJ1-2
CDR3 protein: SAGGYT

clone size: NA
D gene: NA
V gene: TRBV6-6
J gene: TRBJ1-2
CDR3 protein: ASSYSPTNYGYT

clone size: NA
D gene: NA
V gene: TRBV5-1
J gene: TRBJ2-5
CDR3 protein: ASSFGSGRGPQETQY

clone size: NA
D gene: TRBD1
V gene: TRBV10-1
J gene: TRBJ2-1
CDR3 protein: ASSTVGQGDNEQF

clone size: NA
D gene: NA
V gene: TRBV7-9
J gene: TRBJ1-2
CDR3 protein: ASSLEGYGYT

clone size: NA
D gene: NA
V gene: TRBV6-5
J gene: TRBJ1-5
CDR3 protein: ASSYSLSNQPQH

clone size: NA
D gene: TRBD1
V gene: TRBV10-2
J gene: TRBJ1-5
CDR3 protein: ASSEPGGPNQPQH

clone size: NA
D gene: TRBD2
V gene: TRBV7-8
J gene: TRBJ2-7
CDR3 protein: ASSDTGTSGGRLLYEQY